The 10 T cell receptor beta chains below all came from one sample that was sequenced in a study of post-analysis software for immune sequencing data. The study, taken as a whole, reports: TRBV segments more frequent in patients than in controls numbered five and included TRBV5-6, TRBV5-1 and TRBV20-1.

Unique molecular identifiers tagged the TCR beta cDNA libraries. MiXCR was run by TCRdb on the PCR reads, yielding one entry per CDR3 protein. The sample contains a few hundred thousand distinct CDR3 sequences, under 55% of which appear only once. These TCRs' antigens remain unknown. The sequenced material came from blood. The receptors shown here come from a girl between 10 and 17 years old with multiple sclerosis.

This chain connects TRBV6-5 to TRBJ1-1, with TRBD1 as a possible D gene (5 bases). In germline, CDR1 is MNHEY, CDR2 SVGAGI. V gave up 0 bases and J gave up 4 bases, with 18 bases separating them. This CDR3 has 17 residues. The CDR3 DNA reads TGTGCCAGCAGTTACTCGGTCAGGGCTTCAGGCCGCACTGAAGCTTTCTTT. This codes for CASSYSVRASGRTEAFF.

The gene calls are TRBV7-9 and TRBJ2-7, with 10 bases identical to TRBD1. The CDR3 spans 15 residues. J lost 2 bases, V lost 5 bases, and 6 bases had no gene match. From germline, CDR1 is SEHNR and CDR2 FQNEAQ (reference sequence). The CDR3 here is CASSKPGQGTYEQYF. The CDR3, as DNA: TGTGCCAGCAGCAAGCCGGGACAGGGGACCTACGAGCAGTACTTC. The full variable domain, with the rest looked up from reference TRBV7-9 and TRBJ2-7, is DTGVSQNPRHKITKRGQNVTFRCDPISEHNRLYWYRQTLGQGPEFLTYFQNEAQLEKSRLLSDRFSAERPKGSFSTLEIQRTEQGDSAMYLCASSKPGQGTYEQYFGPGTRLTVT.

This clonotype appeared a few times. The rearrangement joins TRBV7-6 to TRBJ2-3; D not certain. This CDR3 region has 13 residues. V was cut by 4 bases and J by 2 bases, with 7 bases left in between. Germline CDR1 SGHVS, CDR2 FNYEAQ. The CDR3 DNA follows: TGTGCCAGCAGCTCCTCCCCCACAGATACGCAGTATTTT. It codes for CASSSSPTDTQYF.

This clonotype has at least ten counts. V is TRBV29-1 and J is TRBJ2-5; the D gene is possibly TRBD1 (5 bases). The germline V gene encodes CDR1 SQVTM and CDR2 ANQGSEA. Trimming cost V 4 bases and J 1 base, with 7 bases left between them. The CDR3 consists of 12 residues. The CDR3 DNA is TGCAGCGTTGGGGGCAGCCAAGAGACCCAGTACTTC. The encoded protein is CSVGGSQETQYF.

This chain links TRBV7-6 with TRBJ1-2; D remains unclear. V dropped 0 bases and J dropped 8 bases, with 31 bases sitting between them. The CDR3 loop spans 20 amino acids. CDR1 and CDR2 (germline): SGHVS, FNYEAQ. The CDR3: CASSLAFEDDRARRVLGYTF. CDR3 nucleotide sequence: TGTGCCAGCAGCTTAGCGTTCGAGGATGATCGTGCACGGCGGGTCCTAGGCTACACCTTC.

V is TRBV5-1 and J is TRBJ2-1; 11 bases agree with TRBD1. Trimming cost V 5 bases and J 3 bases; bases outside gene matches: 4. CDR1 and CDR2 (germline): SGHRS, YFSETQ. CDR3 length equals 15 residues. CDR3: CASSAGQGGYNEQFF. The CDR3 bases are TGCGCCAGCAGTGCGGGACAGGGGGGCTACAATGAGCAGTTCTTC.

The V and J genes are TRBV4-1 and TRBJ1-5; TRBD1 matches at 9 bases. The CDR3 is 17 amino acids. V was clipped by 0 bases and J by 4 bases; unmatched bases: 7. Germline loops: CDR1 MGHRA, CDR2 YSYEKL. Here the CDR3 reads CASSQDEATGGNQPQHF. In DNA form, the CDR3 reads TGCGCCAGCAGCCAAGATGAGGCGACAGGGGGTAATCAGCCCCAGCATTTT.

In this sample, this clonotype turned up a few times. CDR3 loop: CASSSPSSDRVFYSNQPQHF. The CDR3 DNA reads as TGTGCCAGCAGCTCCCCTTCTTCGGACAGGGTCTTCTATAGCAATCAGCCCCAGCATTTT. The chain couples TRBV28 to TRBJ1-5; 8 nucleotides match TRBD1. The V gene end was trimmed by 6 bases and the J gene end by 0 bases; junction bases not matched to a gene: 19. The CDR3 runs to 20 residues. Germline-derived CDR1 and CDR2 are MDHEN and SYDVKM. Supplemented by reference TRBV28 and TRBJ1-5, the full variable domain reads DVKVTQSSRYLVKRTGEKVFLECVQDMDHENMFWYRQDPGLGLRLIYFSYDVKMKEKGDIPEGYSVSREKKERFSLILESASTNQTSMYLCASSSPSSDRVFYSNQPQHFGDGTRLSIL.

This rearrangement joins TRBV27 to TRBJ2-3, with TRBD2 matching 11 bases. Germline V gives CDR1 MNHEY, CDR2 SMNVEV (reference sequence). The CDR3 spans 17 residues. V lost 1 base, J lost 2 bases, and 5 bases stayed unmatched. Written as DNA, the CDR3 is TGTGCCAGCAGTTTATTTGTGGGACTAGCGGACACAGATACGCAGTATTTT. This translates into CASSLFVGLADTDTQYF.

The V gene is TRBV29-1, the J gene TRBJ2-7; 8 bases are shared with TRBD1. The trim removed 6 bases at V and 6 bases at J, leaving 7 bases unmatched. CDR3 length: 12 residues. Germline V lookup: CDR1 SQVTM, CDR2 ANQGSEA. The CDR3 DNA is TGCAGCGTAAAGACAGGGGTGGCCGAGCAGTACTTC. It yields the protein CSVKTGVAEQYF.